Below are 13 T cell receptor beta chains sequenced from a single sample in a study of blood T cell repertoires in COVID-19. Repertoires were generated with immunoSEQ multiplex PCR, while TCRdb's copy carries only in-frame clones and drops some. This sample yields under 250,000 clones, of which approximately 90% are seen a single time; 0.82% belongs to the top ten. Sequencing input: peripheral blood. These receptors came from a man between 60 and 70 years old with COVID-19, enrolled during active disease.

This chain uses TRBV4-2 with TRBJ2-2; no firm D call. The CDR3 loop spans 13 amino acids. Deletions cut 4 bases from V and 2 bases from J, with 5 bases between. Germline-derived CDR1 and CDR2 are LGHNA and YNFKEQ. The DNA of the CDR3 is TGTGCCAGCAGCCCCTTTAACACCGGGGAGCTGTTTTTT. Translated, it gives CASSPFNTGELFF.

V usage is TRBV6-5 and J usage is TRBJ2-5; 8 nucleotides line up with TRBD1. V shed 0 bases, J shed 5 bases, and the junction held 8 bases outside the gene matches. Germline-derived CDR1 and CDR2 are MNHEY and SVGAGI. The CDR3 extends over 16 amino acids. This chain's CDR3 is CASSYSRGRGLETQYF. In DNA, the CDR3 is TGTGCCAGCAGTTACTCGAGGGGCAGGGGGCTCGAGACCCAGTACTTC.

The CDR3 sequence is CASSVQAGSGNTIYF. In DNA, the CDR3 is TGTGCCAGCAGCGTGCAGGCGGGGTCTGGAAACACCATATATTTT. The gene calls are TRBV9 and TRBJ1-3; D unclear. Trimming left V 2 bases short and J 1 base short, with 10 bases between. This CDR3 spans 15 amino acids. Looked up from germline, CDR1 is SGDLS and CDR2 is YYNGEE.

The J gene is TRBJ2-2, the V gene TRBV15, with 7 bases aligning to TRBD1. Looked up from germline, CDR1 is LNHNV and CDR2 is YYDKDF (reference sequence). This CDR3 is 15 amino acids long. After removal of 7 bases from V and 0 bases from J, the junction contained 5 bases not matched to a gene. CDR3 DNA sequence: TGTGCCACCACAGAGGGGGCCCCGAACACCGGGGAGCTGTTTTTT. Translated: CATTEGAPNTGELFF.

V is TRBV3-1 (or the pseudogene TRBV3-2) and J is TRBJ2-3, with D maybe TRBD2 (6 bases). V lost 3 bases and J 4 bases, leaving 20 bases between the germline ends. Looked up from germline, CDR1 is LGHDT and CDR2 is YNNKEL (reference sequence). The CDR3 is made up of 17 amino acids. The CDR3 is CASSHVQWTGASDTQYF. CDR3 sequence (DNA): TGTGCCAGCAGCCATGTCCAGTGGACGGGAGCTTCAGATACGCAGTATTTT.

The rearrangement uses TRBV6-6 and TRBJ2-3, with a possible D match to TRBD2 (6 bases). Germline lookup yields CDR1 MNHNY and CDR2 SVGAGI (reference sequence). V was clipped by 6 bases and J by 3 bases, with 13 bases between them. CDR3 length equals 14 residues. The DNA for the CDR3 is TGTGCCAGCAGACAACATGGAGGGACAGATACGCAGTATTTT. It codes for CASRQHGGTDTQYF.

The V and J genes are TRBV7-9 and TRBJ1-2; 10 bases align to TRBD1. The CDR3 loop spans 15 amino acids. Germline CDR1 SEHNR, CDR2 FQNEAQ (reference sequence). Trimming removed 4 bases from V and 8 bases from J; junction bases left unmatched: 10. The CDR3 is CASSSLTGGLGGYTF. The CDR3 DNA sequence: TGTGCCAGCAGCTCTCTGACAGGGGGCTTGGGAGGCTACACCTTC.

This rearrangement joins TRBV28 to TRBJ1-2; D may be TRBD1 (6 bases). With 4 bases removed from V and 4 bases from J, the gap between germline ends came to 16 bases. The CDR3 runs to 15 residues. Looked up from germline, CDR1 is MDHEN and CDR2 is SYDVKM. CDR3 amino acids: CASSSAGQKSYGYTF. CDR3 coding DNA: TGTGCCAGCAGTTCAGCCGGACAGAAGTCCTATGGCTACACCTTC.

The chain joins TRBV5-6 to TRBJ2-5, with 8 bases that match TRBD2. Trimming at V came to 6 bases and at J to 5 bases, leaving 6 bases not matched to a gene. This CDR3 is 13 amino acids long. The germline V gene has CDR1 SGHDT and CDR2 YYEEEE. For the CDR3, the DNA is TGTGCCAGCACAAAGCGGGAGAGGGAGACCCAGTACTTC. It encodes CASTKRERETQYF.

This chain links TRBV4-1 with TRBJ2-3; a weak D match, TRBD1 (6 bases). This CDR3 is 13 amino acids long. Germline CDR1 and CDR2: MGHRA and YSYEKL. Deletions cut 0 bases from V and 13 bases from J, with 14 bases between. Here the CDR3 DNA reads TGCGCCAGCAGCCAAGATGGGGCAGGGGCCAAGTATTTT. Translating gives CASSQDGAGAKYF.

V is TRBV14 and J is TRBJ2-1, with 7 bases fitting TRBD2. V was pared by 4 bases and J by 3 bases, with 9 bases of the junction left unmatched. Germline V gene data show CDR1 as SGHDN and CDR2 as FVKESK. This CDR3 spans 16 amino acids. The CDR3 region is CASSPRRGFLYNEQFF. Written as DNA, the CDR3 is TGTGCCAGCAGCCCCCGGCGGGGGTTCCTCTACAATGAGCAGTTCTTC. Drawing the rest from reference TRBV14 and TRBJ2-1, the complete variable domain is EAGVTQFPSHSVIEKGQTVTLRCDPISGHDNLYWYRRVMGKEIKFLLHFVKESKQDESGMPNNRFLAERTGGTYSTLKVQPAELEDSGVYFCASSPRRGFLYNEQFFGPGTRLTVL.

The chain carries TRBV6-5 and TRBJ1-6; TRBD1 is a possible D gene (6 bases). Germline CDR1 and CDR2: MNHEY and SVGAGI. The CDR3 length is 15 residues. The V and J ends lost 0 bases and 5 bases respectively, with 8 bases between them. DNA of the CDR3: TGTGCCAGCAGTTACTCTAACAGGGATAATTCACCCCTCCACTTT. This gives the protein CASSYSNRDNSPLHF.

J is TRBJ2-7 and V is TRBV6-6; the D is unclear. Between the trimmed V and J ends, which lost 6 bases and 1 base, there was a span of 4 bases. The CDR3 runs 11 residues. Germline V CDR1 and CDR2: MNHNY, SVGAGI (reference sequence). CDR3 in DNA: TGTGCCAGCAGCCAGTCCTACGAGCAGTACTTC. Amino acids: CASSQSYEQYF.